The TCR beta chain under discussion was sequenced for a study of cytomegalovirus exposure and HLA in healthy donors. Whole-study findings and limits: Later analysis reportedly placed an Asian-associated ancestry cluster below the roughly 690-donor mean in N-insertions. The study reported that TCR beta sequences accurately predicted HLA-A and HLA-B alleles in most subjects.

Primers for the PCR totalled 60 Vbeta and 13 Jbeta. Some clones are missing from TCRdb's copy, which holds only in-frame ones; the method was immunoSEQ multiplex PCR. The sample consists of 75,000 to 95,000 clones, around three fifths of them appearing once. This CDR3 spans 15 amino acids. CDR1 and CDR2 (germline): MRHNA, SNTAGT. Trimming removed 2 bases from V and 0 bases from J; junction bases left unmatched: 0. While unrecorded immune exposures were likely, the donors were nominally healthy when sampled. About this clone itself: Its target is unknown.

Sequencing used PBMCs. The genes are TRBV6-4 and TRBJ2-3, with TRBD1 matching over 9 bases. The clonotype originates from a man aged 25-45 years in good health and CMV-seronegative. CDR3 DNA: TGTGCCAGCAGTGACGGGACAGGGAGCACAGATACGCAGTATTTT. Encoded protein: CASSDGTGSTDTQYF.